The 21 T cell receptor beta chains reported below all come from one sample, sequenced in a study of blood T cell repertoires in COVID-19. Repertoires were generated with immunoSEQ multiplex PCR, while TCRdb's copy carries only in-frame clones and drops some. The sample holds 200,000 to 250,000 clones; approximately 81% are singletons and the top ten take 15% to 20%. Specimen: peripheral blood. The origin of the receptors is a man aged 25 to 40 with active or convalescent COVID-19.

This clone was picked up one time. V and J are TRBV9 and TRBJ1-4; TRBD1 agrees at 9 bases. CDR3 length: 14 residues. Per germline, CDR1 SGDLS and CDR2 YYNGEE. J lost 12 bases, V lost 0 bases, and 6 bases had no gene match. CDR3 protein: CASSVAGTGSELFF. DNA of the CDR3: TGTGCCAGCAGCGTAGCGGGGACAGGGTCGGAACTGTTTTTT.

J is TRBJ2-7 and V is TRBV18; D might be TRBD2 (7 bases). Trimming removed 2 bases at V and 6 bases at J, with 17 bases between. The germline gives CDR1 KGHSH, CDR2 LQKENI. This CDR3 has 15 residues. The CDR3: CASSPGVRGAPEQYF. The CDR3 nucleotides are TGTGCCAGCTCACCAGGGGTACGGGGGGCGCCCGAGCAGTACTTC.

The sample holds a few counts of this clone. V is TRBV28 and J is TRBJ2-6, with TRBD1 matching 9 bases. The germline V gene encodes CDR1 MDHEN and CDR2 SYDVKM. With V trimmed by 6 bases and J by 3 bases, 3 bases remained unmatched. This CDR3 contains 15 residues. In DNA, the CDR3 is TGTGCCAGCAGCCGACAGGGGGATGGGGCCAACGTCCTGACTTTC. Its translation is CASSRQGDGANVLTF.

This chain uses TRBV5-1 with TRBJ1-1, with TRBD1 as a possible D gene (5 bases). Germline V gene sequence: CDR1 SGHRS, CDR2 YFSETQ. CDR3 length: 14 residues. V was shortened by 2 bases and J by 4 bases, with 12 bases between the two germline ends. The CDR3 bases are TGCGCCAGCAGCTTCCGAACGGGGGGCACTGAAGCTTTCTTT. Residues: CASSFRTGGTEAFF.

This clone was recorded a few times. The chain employs TRBV6-2 or TRBV6-3 and TRBJ1-2; 10 bases match TRBD1. The CDR3 is 18 residues long. Germline-derived CDR1 and CDR2 are MNHEY and SVGEGT. The ends lost 2 bases at V and 6 bases at J; junction bases unmatched: 15. In DNA form, the CDR3 reads TGTGCCAGCAGTTACCCCGGGACAGGGGTCTACGGAGTTGATGGCTACACCTTC. Translation gives CASSYPGTGVYGVDGYTF.

This clone came up a few times. The chain couples TRBV4-1 to TRBJ2-1, with 7 bases that match TRBD1. This CDR3 has 16 residues. The germline V gene has CDR1 MGHRA and CDR2 YSYEKL. V lost 3 bases to trimming and J lost 1 base; unmatched junction nucleotides: 6. DNA for the CDR3: TGCGCCAGCAGCCAGGGGACAGCGAGTTCCTACAATGAGCAGTTCTTC. Encoded protein: CASSQGTASSYNEQFF.

This clone was seen more than once but under ten times. The V and J genes are TRBV28 and TRBJ1-2; D is possibly TRBD1 (6 bases). CDR1 MDHEN and CDR2 SYDVKM come from the germline V gene. The length of the CDR3 is 12 residues. Trimming pared 8 bases from V and 8 bases from J, leaving 15 bases between. The DNA of the CDR3 is TGTGCCAGCCACGGGGGGCCCAGCGGCTACACCTTC. Translated, it gives CASHGGPSGYTF.

The chain joins TRBV6-6 to TRBJ1-2, with D uncertain. CDR3 length: 14 residues. V gave up 10 bases and J gave up 2 bases, with 17 bases separating them. The germline V gene has CDR1 MNHNY and CDR2 SVGAGI (reference sequence). CDR3 in DNA: TGTGCCATCGCTCAAAATGGCCGCAACTATGGCTACACCTTC. Its protein product is CAIAQNGRNYGYTF.

This rearrangement joins TRBV28 to TRBJ2-2; the D gene is possibly TRBD2 (7 bases). Trimming shortened V by 6 bases and J by 4 bases, and 12 bases separated the two germline ends. CDR3 length: 14 residues. Per the germline V gene, CDR1 is MDHEN and CDR2 is SYDVKM. CDR3 DNA sequence: TGTGCCAGCAGGATAGGGGGGGGCACCGGGGAGCTGTTTTTT. It translates to CASRIGGGTGELFF.

The genes are TRBV7-2 and TRBJ2-7, with 8 nucleotides matching TRBD2. CDR3 length: 16 amino acids. V lost 5 bases to trimming and J lost 5 bases; unmatched junction nucleotides: 14. Germline assignment: CDR1 SGHTA and CDR2 FQGNSA. CDR3 DNA: TGTGCCAGCAGCACTCGGCCGGGGGGGGCCGGCGACGAGCAGTACTTC. Amino acid sequence: CASSTRPGGAGDEQYF.

This clone was seen more than once but under ten times. V gene TRBV5-1 combines with J gene TRBJ1-1, with D perhaps matching TRBD1 (5 bases). CDR1 SGHRS and CDR2 YFSETQ come from the germline V gene. This CDR3 contains 17 residues. The ends were cut back, 3 bases at V and 4 bases at J, with 22 bases in the middle. The CDR3 protein is CASSSPYTTGGATEAFF. CDR3 nucleotide sequence: TGCGCCAGCAGCTCCCCATATACCACGGGGGGAGCCACTGAAGCTTTCTTT.

The gene calls are TRBV13 and TRBJ2-5, with a weak D call TRBD1 (5 bases). Germline CDR1 PRHDT, CDR2 FYEKMQ (reference sequence). Trimming stripped 5 bases from V and 6 bases from J, with 16 bases between. The CDR3 length is 14 residues. This chain's CDR3 is CASSPQGRRQTQYF. The DNA for the CDR3 is TGTGCCAGCAGCCCCCAGGGTCGTCGTCAGACCCAGTACTTC.

This clone was counted once. The rearrangement joins TRBV21-1 to TRBJ1-1; TRBD1 is the table's D call, not checked against the DNA. TRBV21-1 is termed a pseudogene. The CDR3 loop spans 15 amino acids. CDR3 DNA: TGTGCCAGCAGCAGACAGGGGGCGACCGGGACTGAAGCTTTCTTT. Protein sequence: CASSRQGATGTEAFF.

This clone appeared once. The chain combines TRBV19 with TRBJ2-1, with 9 bases matching TRBD2. Germline V gene sequence: CDR1 LNHDA, CDR2 SQIVND (reference sequence). This CDR3 is built from 19 residues. Trimming took 9 bases from V and 2 from J; bases not matched to a gene: 20. The CDR3 DNA follows: TGTGCCAGCAGCCCGGGGAGCGGGGGGCCTTCCCTTGCCTACAATGAGCAGTTCTTC. Translating gives CASSPGSGGPSLAYNEQFF.

The gene calls are TRBV4-1 and TRBJ1-5; 7 bases line up with TRBD1. With V trimmed by 4 bases and J by 5 bases, 5 bases remained unmatched. The germline V gene encodes CDR1 MGHRA and CDR2 YSYEKL. This CDR3 has 14 residues. CDR3 sequence (DNA): TGCGCCAGCAGCCTAAGACAGGGCGATCAGCCCCAGCATTTT. Encoded protein: CASSLRQGDQPQHF.

Regarding this clone: In the same sample, other DNA sequences code for this CDR3. The chain joins TRBV30 to TRBJ1-1; the D gene is possibly TRBD1 (5 bases). Germline V lookup: CDR1 GTSNPN, CDR2 SVGIG (reference sequence). The V and J ends lost 3 bases and 2 bases respectively, with 10 bases between them. The CDR3 totals 13 residues. This chain's CDR3 is CAWSSGRNTEAFF. Written as DNA, the CDR3 is TGTGCCTGGAGCTCAGGGCGCAACACTGAAGCTTTCTTT.

CDR3 DNA: TGCGCCAGCAGCTTGGCTCCGGGGGATACGCAGTATTTT. Amino acid sequence: CASSLAPGDTQYF. The V call is TRBV5-1, the J call TRBJ2-3, with a possible D match to TRBD2 (5 bases). V lost 0 bases and J 6 bases, leaving 8 bases between the germline ends. This CDR3 has 13 residues. Germline lookup yields CDR1 SGHRS and CDR2 YFSETQ.

This clone was detected only once. The genes are TRBV5-1 and TRBJ1-1; TRBD1 agrees at 10 bases. This CDR3 contains 14 residues. After removal of 3 bases from V and 5 bases from J, the junction contained 4 bases not matched to a gene. From germline, CDR1 is SGHRS and CDR2 YFSETQ. As DNA, the CDR3 is TGCGCCAGCAGCTCACGGACAGGGGGAACTGAAGCTTTCTTT. Residues: CASSSRTGGTEAFF. Supplemented by reference TRBV5-1 and TRBJ1-1, the full variable domain reads KAGVTQTPRYLIKTRGQQVTLSCSPISGHRSVSWYQQTPGQGLQFLFEYFSETQRNKGNFPGRFSGRQFSNSRSEMNVSTLELGDSALYLCASSSRTGGTEAFFGQGTRLTVV.

The rearrangement joins TRBV5-6 to TRBJ2-2, with D perhaps TRBD1 (5 bases). This CDR3 spans 14 amino acids. V was pared by 1 base and J by 4 bases, with 8 bases between. In germline, CDR1 is SGHDT, CDR2 YYEEEE. The CDR3 is CASSLWGSTGELFF. The CDR3 nucleotides read TGTGCCAGCAGCTTGTGGGGCTCCACCGGGGAGCTGTTTTTT.

The rearrangement links TRBV3-1 (or the pseudogene TRBV3-2) to TRBJ2-1; perhaps TRBD2 as D (6 bases). CDR1 and CDR2 from the germline V gene are LGHDT and YNNKEL (reference sequence). V dropped 1 base and J dropped 6 bases, with 16 bases sitting between them. The length of the CDR3 is 16 residues. For the CDR3, the DNA is TGTGCCAGCAGCCAAGGGGACTTGGAGGGGACCAATGAGCAGTTCTTC. Residues: CASSQGDLEGTNEQFF.

In regard to this clone: Its ends do not fully match the called genes, so a read error is possible. This chain uses TRBV7-7 with TRBJ2-1; 9 bases map to TRBD2. The CDR3 sequence is 15 residues long. CDR1 is SSHAT, CDR2 FNYEAQ, per germline (reference sequence). The CDR3 loop reads CASSPRLAAYNEQFF. CDR3 bases: TGTGCTAGCAGCCCTCGACTAGCGGCCTACAATGAGCAGTTCTTC.